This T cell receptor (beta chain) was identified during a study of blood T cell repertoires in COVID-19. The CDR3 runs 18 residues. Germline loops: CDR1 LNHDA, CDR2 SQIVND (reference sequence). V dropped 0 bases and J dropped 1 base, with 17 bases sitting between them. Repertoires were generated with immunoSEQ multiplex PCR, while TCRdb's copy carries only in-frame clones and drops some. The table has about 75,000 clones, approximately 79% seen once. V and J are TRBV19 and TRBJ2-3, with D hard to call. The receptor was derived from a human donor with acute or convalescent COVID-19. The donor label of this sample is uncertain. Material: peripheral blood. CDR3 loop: CASSIDRSKRSGTDTQYF. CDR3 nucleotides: TGTGCCAGTAGTATAGACCGTTCGAAGAGGTCGGGCACAGATACGCAGTATTTT.